This TCR beta chain was identified in a study of blood T cell repertoires in COVID-19 (TCRdb year 2020). The study in broad terms: Samples covering the acute and convalescent phases of COVID-19 were provided by collaborators in the United States, Italy and Spain. A de-identified subject ID, COVID-19 status, age in years and sex were almost always included in the sample metadata. The repertoires were released in a freely available public database meant as a resource for research on the immune response to SARS-CoV-2. The prospective study material was composed of cDNA or gDNA derived from T cells, B-cell-depleted T cells, or PBMCs. Deeply sampled blood TCRbeta repertoires from subjects exposed to, actively infected with, or recovered from COVID-19 were included in the dataset. Samples were obtained from the ongoing ImmuneRACE study (first 160 participants) and from approximately 1,200 subjects provided by 6 global collaborators. Where available, HLA class I and class II types were obtained from metadata supplied by the sample provider rather than from assay-based typing. The research as a whole found: The quantity of clinical and demographic metadata differed by source and by participant and was supplied without curation.

Collaborating institutions collected whole blood in K2EDTA tubes following their own protocols. For TCRbeta analysis, collaborator samples were shipped as frozen whole blood, as isolated PBMCs, or as DNA extracted from either sample type. The CDR3 holds 13 amino acids from the cysteine to the phenylalanine. Only the CDR3 part of the read is kept: 39 bases, read in frame from the first base. The germline V gene (reference sequence) gives CDR1 as LNHDA and CDR2 as SQIVND. This clone appeared a few times. Its target antigen remains unknown. There are no base qualities to consult, and no much larger clone falls within one base. The immunoSEQ Assay, a bias-controlled multiplex PCR, was used to amplify TCRbeta CDR3 regions from genomic DNA. In the source study's methods: The number of nucleated cells in each sample was estimated by amplification of reference gene primers within the assay. To quantify the absolute abundance of each unique TCRbeta CDR3 rearrangement, sequence reads were collapsed and filtered. For each sample, productive Simpson clonality was calculated as the square root of Simpson's diversity index across productive rearrangements. TCRdb's version of the immuneACCESS table is confined to in-frame rearrangements and falls short of the full clone set. An unresolved V gene accounts for under half of the shortfall where checked; the remainder is of unknown origin. V, J and clone size reflect that table, while D and trimming were determined from the DNA. The sample has about 180,000 clones on record, 80% to 90% of them singletons. The top ten constitute over 2.5% of the sample.

The sequence derives from a man aged 60 to 75 with acute or convalescent COVID-19. Recombination connected TRBV19 to TRBJ1-3; a tentative D call is TRBD1 (5 bases match). Input material: peripheral blood. The CDR3 region: CARDRGSGNTIYF. The bases read TGTGCGAGAGACAGAGGCTCTGGAAACACCATATATTTT.